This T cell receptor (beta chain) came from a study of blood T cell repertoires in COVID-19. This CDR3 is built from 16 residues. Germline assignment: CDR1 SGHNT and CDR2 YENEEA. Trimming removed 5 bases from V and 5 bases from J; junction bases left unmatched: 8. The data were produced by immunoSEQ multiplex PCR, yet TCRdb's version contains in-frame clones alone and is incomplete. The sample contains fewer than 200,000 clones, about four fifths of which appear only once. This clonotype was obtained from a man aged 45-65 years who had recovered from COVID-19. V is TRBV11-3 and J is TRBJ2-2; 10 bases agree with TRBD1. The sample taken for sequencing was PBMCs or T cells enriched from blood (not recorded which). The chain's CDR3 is CASSPKTGGETGELFF. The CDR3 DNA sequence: TGTGCCAGCAGCCCAAAGACAGGGGGCGAGACCGGGGAGCTGTTTTTT.